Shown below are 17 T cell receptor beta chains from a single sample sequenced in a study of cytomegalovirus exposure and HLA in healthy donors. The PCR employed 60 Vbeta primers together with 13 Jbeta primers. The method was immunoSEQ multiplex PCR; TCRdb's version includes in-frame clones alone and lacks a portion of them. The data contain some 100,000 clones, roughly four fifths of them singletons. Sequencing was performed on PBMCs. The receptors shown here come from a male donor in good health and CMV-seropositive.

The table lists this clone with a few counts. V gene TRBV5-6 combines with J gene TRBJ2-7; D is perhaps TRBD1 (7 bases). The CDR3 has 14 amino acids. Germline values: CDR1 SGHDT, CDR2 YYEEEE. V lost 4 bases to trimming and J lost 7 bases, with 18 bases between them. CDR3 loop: CASSQGDSPEEQYF. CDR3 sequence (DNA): TGTGCCAGCAGCCAGGGGGACTCCCCGGAAGAGCAGTACTTC.

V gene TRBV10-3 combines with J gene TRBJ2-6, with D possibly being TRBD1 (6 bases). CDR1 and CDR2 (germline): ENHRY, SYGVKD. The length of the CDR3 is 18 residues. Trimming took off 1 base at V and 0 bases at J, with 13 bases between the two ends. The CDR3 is CAISEYGQSISGANVLTF. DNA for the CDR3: TGTGCCATCAGTGAGTATGGACAGAGTATCTCTGGGGCCAACGTCCTGACTTTC.

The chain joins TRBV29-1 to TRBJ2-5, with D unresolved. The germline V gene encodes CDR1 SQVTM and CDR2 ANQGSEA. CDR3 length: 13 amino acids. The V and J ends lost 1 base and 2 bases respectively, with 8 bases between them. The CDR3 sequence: CSVEGATQETQYF. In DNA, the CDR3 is TGCAGCGTTGAAGGGGCTACACAAGAGACCCAGTACTTC.

The CDR3 DNA is TGTGCCAGCAGCCCCTGGACAGGGCAATCCTCCTATGGCTACACCTTC. The encoded protein is CASSPWTGQSSYGYTF. The rearrangement joins TRBV5-4 to TRBJ1-2; 8 bases are a match to TRBD1. The trim removed 4 bases at V and 4 bases at J, leaving 12 bases unmatched. This CDR3 has 16 residues. The germline V gene encodes CDR1 SGHNT and CDR2 YYREEE (reference sequence).

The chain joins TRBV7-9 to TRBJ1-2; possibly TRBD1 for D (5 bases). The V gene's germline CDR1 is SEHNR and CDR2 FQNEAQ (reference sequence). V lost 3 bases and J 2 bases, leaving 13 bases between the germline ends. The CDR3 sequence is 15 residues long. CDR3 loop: CASSFGGDVNYGYTF. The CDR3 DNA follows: TGTGCCAGCAGCTTCGGGGGGGACGTAAACTATGGCTACACCTTC.

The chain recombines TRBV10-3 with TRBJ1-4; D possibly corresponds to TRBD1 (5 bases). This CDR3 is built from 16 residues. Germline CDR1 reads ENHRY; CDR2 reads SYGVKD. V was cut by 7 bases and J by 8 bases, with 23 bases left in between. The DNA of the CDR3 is TGTGCCATCAAGGGCACAAGGGGACTCACAACGGAAAAACTGTTTTTT. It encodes CAIKGTRGLTTEKLFF.

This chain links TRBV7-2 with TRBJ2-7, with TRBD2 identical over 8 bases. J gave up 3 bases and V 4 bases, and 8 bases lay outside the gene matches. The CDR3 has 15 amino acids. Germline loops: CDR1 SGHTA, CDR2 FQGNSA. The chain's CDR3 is CASSSSAGAFYEQYF. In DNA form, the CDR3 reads TGTGCCAGCAGCTCCTCAGCGGGGGCCTTCTACGAGCAGTACTTC.

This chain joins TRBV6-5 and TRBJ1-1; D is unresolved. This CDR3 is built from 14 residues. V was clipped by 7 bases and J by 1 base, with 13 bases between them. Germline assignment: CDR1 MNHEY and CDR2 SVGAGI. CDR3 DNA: TGTGCCAGCACCCCGGACTTGTGGAACACTGAAGCTTTCTTT. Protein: CASTPDLWNTEAFF.

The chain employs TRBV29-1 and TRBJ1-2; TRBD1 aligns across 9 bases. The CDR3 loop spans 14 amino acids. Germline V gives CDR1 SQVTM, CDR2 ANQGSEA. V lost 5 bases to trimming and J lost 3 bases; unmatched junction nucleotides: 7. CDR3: CSVQGGQGDYGYTF. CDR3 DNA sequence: TGCAGCGTTCAGGGGGGACAGGGAGACTATGGCTACACCTTC.

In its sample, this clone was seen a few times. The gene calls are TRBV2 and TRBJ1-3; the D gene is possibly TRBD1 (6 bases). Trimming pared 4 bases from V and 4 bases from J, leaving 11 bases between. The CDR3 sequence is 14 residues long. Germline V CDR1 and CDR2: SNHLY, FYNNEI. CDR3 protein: CASSGTTGGNTIYF. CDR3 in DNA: TGTGCCAGCAGTGGAACGACAGGAGGAAACACCATATATTTT.

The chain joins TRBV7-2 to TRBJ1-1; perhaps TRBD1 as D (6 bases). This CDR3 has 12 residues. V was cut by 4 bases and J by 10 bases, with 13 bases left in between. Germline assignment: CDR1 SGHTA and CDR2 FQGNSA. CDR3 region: CASSYTGSGAFF. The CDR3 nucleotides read TGTGCCAGCAGCTACACAGGGAGCGGAGCTTTCTTT.

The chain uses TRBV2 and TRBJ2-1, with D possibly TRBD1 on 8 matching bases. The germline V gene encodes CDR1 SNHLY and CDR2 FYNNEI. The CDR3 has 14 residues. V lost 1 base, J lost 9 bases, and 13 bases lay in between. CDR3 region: CASSEGTGRGEQFF. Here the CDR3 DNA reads TGTGCCAGCAGTGAAGGGACAGGGAGGGGTGAGCAGTTCTTC.

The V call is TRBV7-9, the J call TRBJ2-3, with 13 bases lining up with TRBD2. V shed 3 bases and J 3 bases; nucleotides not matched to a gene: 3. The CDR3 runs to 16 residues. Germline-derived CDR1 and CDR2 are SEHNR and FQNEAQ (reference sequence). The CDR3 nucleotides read TGTGCCAGCAGCTTGGGACTAGCGGGGATAACAGATACGCAGTATTTT. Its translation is CASSLGLAGITDTQYF.

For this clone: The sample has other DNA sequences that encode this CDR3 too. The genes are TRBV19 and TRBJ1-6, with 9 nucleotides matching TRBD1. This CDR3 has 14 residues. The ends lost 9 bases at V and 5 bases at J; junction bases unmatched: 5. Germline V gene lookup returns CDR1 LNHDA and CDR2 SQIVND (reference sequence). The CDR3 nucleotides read TGTGCCAGCTCCCGGGACAGGGATAATTCACCCCTCCACTTT. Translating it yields CASSRDRDNSPLHF.

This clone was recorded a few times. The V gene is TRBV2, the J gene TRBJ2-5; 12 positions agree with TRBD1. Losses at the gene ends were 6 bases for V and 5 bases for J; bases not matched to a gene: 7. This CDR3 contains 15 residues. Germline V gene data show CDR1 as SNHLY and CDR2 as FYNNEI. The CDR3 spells CASRAGTGGAETQYF. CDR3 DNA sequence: TGTGCCAGCAGAGCCGGGACAGGGGGCGCGGAGACCCAGTACTTC.

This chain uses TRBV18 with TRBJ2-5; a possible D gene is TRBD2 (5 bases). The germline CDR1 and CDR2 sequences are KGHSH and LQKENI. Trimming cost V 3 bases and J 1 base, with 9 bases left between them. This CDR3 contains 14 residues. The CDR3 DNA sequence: TGTGCCAGCTCACCCCGTGAGGGCCAAGAGACCCAGTACTTC. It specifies CASSPREGQETQYF.

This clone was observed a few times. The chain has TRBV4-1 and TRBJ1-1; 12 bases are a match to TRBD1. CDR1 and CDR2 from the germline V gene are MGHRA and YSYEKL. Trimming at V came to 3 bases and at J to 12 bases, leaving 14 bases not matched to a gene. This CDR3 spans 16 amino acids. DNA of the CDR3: TGCGCCAGCAGCCAGGTTGTTTCGGGACAGGGGGCTTTGACTTTCTTT. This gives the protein CASSQVVSGQGALTFF.